Here is one TCR beta chain with its context. Antigen specificity is unknown. Germline CDR1 reads MDHEN; CDR2 reads SYDVKM. The CDR3 loop spans 17 amino acids. This entry is derived from a study of monozygotic twins with inflammatory bowel disease. Notes on the study in general: Lower sharing of clonotypes with other individuals was seen in IBD patients than in healthy twins. This was most marked in patients showing signs of disease activity.

Each sample had eight separate cDNA synthesis reactions. From its re-call of the 5' RACE reads, TCRdb lists each CDR3 protein once, without DNA. This sample's table reports some 170,000 distinct CDR3 sequences. Skipping T cell sorting, the study isolated total RNA directly from whole blood. This chain uses TRBV28 with TRBJ1-1; TCRdb indicates TRBD1, and absent DNA this call remains unverified. Specimen: blood. The sequence came from a human donor with ulcerative colitis or Crohn's disease, or a healthy co-twin of an affected twin (not recorded which). The CDR3 loop reads CASSSTRQASMNTEAFF.